This record covers a single T cell receptor (beta chain). Its target is unknown. This sample includes further DNA sequences coding for the same CDR3. With 0 bases removed from V and 0 bases from J, the gap between germline ends came to 7 bases. There are 15 residues in the CDR3. Germline CDR1 and CDR2: SGDLS and YYNGEE. The sample belongs to a study of cytomegalovirus exposure and HLA in healthy donors. About the research overall: A subsequent analysis stated that the approximately 120 validation repertoires were run on the same platform as the approximately 660 first-cohort repertoires.

TCRdb's table, derived via immunoSEQ multiplex PCR, lists solely in-frame clones and lacks some. This table has some 83,000 clones, approximately 94% appearing once. Study-wide results and caveats: High sensitivity and specificity were reportedly achieved when the classifier diagnosed cytomegalovirus status. It was 150 or so TCR beta chains that were listed as cytomegalovirus-associated.

The sequenced sample was PBMCs. The V and J genes are TRBV9 and TRBJ2-1; D is unresolved. The TCR sequence derives from a woman aged 18-30 years in good health and CMV-seropositive. CDR3 amino acids: CASSVGRSSYNEQFF. DNA for the CDR3: TGTGCCAGCAGCGTAGGTCGGAGCTCCTACAATGAGCAGTTCTTC.